This TCR beta chain is drawn from a study of tumor and adjacent non-tumor tissue in lung cancer. Study outcomes and limitations: Normal lung showed higher cumulative top 100 clone frequency than tumor.

A modified ARM-PCR protocol with three rounds of nested PCR amplified TCRbeta. Each CDR3 protein is one row after TCRdb ran MiXCR on the multiplex PCR reads. The sample includes roughly 140,000 distinct CDR3 sequences, around 67% seen only once; the top ten take 15% to 20%. A few counts support this clonotype. Antigen: not known. The V and J ends lost 4 bases and 1 base respectively, with 10 bases between them. This CDR3 spans 15 amino acids. The germline V gene encodes CDR1 SEHNR and CDR2 FQNEAQ (reference sequence). This sample's RNA came from whole unsorted tissue. The sample taken for sequencing was lung tumor tissue. The chain employs TRBV7-9 and TRBJ1-4; D remains unclear. The sequence came from a man aged 55-75 years with small cell lung cancer. The CDR3 DNA follows: TGTGCCAGCAGCTCTCTCGGGGAAACTAATGAAAAACTGTTTTTT. It specifies CASSSLGETNEKLFF.